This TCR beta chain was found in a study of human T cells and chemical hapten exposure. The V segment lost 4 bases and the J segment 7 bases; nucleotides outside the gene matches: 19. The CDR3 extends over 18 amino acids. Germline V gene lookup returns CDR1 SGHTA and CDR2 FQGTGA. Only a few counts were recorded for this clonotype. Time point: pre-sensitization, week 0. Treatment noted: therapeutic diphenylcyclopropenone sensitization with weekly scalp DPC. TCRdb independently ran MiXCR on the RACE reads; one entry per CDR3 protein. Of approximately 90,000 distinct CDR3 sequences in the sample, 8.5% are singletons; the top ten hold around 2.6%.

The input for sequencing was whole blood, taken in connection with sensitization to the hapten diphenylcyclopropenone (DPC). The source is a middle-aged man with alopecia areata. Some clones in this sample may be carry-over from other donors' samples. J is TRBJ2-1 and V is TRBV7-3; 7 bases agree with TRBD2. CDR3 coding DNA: TGTGCCAGCAGCTCGATCGTCTTTGGCGGGAGTTATATAAATGAGCAGTTCTTC. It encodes CASSSIVFGGSYINEQFF.